Presented here are 17 T cell receptor beta chains from one specimen sequenced in a study of CD8 T cells in Susac syndrome. Random-hexamer reverse transcription was applied to roughly 0.5 to 1 ug RNA. TCRdb re-analysed the immunoSEQ multiplex PCR reads in MiXCR, keeping a single row per CDR3 protein. The table lists about 85,000 distinct CDR3 sequences, more than 85% of them singletons, with roughly 0.46% in the top ten. Sequencing input: CD8+ T cells from PBMCs. The receptors here all came from a human donor with Susac syndrome.

The chain combines TRBV12-3 or TRBV12-4 with TRBJ1-5; TRBD1 aligns across 9 bases. V trimming: 6 bases; J trimming: 4 bases; junction bases outside the gene matches: 1. The CDR3 extends over 13 amino acids. The CDR3 spells CASRGTGNQPQHF. The CDR3 DNA is TGTGCCAGCAGGGGGACAGGGAATCAGCCCCAGCATTTT.

This chain uses TRBV9 with TRBJ1-5; maybe TRBD1 (5 bases). The CDR3 is made up of 14 amino acids. From germline, CDR1 is SGDLS and CDR2 YYNGEE. V lost 3 bases, J lost 3 bases, and 10 bases lay in between. The CDR3: CASSAEGINQPQHF. In DNA, the CDR3 is TGTGCCAGCAGCGCGGAGGGGATCAATCAGCCCCAGCATTTT. Complete variable domain (other parts from reference TRBV9 and TRBJ1-5): DSGVTQTPKHLITATGQRVTLRCSPRSGDLSVYWYQQSLDQGLQFLIQYYNGEERAKGNILERFSAQQFPDLHSELNLSSLELGDSALYFCASSAEGINQPQHFGDGTRLSIL.

The J gene is TRBJ2-7, the V gene TRBV7-9; D remains unclear. Looked up from germline, CDR1 is SEHNR and CDR2 is FQNEAQ (reference sequence). V shed 6 bases and J shed 3 bases, with 15 bases lying between them. The CDR3 contains 14 residues. As DNA, the CDR3 is TGTGCCAGCAGTTCTCCTACAGCTTACTACGAGCAGTACTTC. It codes for CASSSPTAYYEQYF.

The J gene is TRBJ2-3, the V gene TRBV6-2 or TRBV6-3; TRBD2 matches at 12 bases. Trimming cost V 6 bases and J 0 bases; bases outside gene matches: 7. This CDR3 has 17 amino acids. CDR1 is MNHEY and CDR2 is SVGEGT in the germline V gene. The CDR3 DNA reads TGTGCCAGCAGCCGACTAGCGGGAGCTTCCAGCACAGATACGCAGTATTTT. It translates to CASSRLAGASSTDTQYF.

This clonotype was picked up one time. The chain employs TRBV20-1 and TRBJ2-1; D is possibly TRBD1 or TRBD2 (5 bases each). The CDR3 covers 13 residues. Per germline, CDR1 DFQATT and CDR2 SNEGSKA (reference sequence). V gave up 7 bases and J gave up 8 bases, with 18 bases separating them. DNA of the CDR3: TGCAGTGGGTGGGGGTCCCCGGAACATGAGCAGTTCTTC. Translation: CSGWGSPEHEQFF.

This rearrangement joins TRBV19 to TRBJ2-1, with 10 nucleotides matching TRBD1. Germline V gene data show CDR1 as LNHDA and CDR2 as SQIVND (reference sequence). V was pared by 5 bases and J by 1 base, with 5 bases of the junction left unmatched. This CDR3 spans 16 amino acids. The CDR3 spells CASSDDRGQSYNEQFF. The CDR3 region has the DNA TGTGCCAGTAGTGATGACAGGGGGCAATCCTACAATGAGCAGTTCTTC.

The V gene is TRBV19, the J gene TRBJ1-5, with D maybe TRBD1 (6 bases). This CDR3 has 13 residues. Germline V lookup: CDR1 LNHDA, CDR2 SQIVND (reference sequence). Trimming cost V 7 bases and J 2 bases, with 9 bases left between them. CDR3 in amino acids: CASNGGGNQPQHF. The CDR3 coding sequence is TGTGCCAGTAACGGGGGCGGCAATCAGCCCCAGCATTTT.

The rearrangement joins TRBV19 to TRBJ1-2; weak D call: TRBD1 (5 bases). The CDR3 contains 13 residues. CDR1 and CDR2 (germline): LNHDA, SQIVND (reference sequence). V was cut by 5 bases and J by 8 bases, with 15 bases left in between. The CDR3 protein is CASSLPGLSGYTF. CDR3 in DNA: TGTGCCAGTAGTTTACCGGGACTCTCCGGCTACACCTTC.

The chain employs TRBV6-5 and TRBJ2-1; 7 positions agree with TRBD2. The germline V gene encodes CDR1 MNHEY and CDR2 SVGAGI. The CDR3 covers 14 residues. J gave up 8 bases and V 0 bases, and 4 bases lay outside the gene matches. CDR3 in DNA: TGTGCCAGCAGTTACTCGACTAGCCGGCATGAGCAGTTCTTC. Translation: CASSYSTSRHEQFF.

The rearrangement uses TRBV13 and TRBJ2-3, with a tentative D call TRBD1 (6 bases). The germline V and J ends were trimmed by 5 bases and 2 bases, with 11 bases remaining between them. This CDR3 region has 14 residues. Per germline, CDR1 PRHDT and CDR2 FYEKMQ (reference sequence). The CDR3 loop reads CASSQRQVTDTQYF. The CDR3 nucleotides read TGTGCCAGCAGCCAACGACAGGTCACAGATACGCAGTATTTT. The full variable domain, completed using reference TRBV13 and TRBJ2-3, is AAGVIQSPRHLIKEKRETATLKCYPIPRHDTVYWYQQGPGQDPQFLISFYEKMQSDKGSIPDRFSAQQFSDYHSELNMSSLELGDSALYFCASSQRQVTDTQYFGPGTRLTVL.

The V and J genes are TRBV28 and TRBJ2-5, with 7 bases lining up with TRBD2. The length of the CDR3 is 13 residues. The V and J ends lost 4 bases and 10 bases, in that order; junction bases with no gene match: 9. The germline V gene encodes CDR1 MDHEN and CDR2 SYDVKM. This CDR3 is CASSSYPREGQYF. CDR3 nucleotide sequence: TGTGCCAGCAGTTCCTACCCTAGGGAGGGCCAGTACTTC.

The chain has TRBV25-1 and TRBJ2-7, with 10 nucleotides matching TRBD1. With V trimmed by 0 bases and J by 2 bases, 4 bases remained unmatched. The germline gives CDR1 MGHDK, CDR2 SYGVNS. The CDR3 loop spans 16 amino acids. The CDR3: CASSEYGTGDPYEQYF. The CDR3 DNA reads as TGTGCCAGCAGTGAATATGGGACAGGGGATCCCTACGAGCAGTACTTC.

V and J are TRBV27 and TRBJ2-1; 7 bases agree with TRBD1. Trimming cost V 2 bases and J 6 bases; bases outside gene matches: 1. The CDR3 totals 13 residues. The V gene's germline CDR1 is MNHEY and CDR2 SMNVEV (reference sequence). The CDR3 DNA reads as TGTGCCAGCAGTTTAGAGGGGGCCAATGAGCAGTTCTTC. Amino acid sequence: CASSLEGANEQFF.

V is TRBV5-6 and J is TRBJ1-5; D is uncertain. Trimming took off 0 bases at V and 3 bases at J, with 7 bases between the two ends. Germline V lookup: CDR1 SGHDT, CDR2 YYEEEE. CDR3 length: 14 amino acids. The DNA of the CDR3 is TGTGCCAGCAGCTTGGGGCAGAACAATCAGCCCCAGCATTTT. Amino acid sequence: CASSLGQNNQPQHF.

The rearrangement links TRBV14 to TRBJ2-1; no definite D call. The CDR3 spans 16 residues. Trimming cost V 0 bases and J 0 bases, with 9 bases left between them. From germline, CDR1 is SGHDN and CDR2 FVKESK. In nucleotides, the CDR3 is TGTGCCAGCAGCCAAGACGGTAGCTACTCCTACAATGAGCAGTTCTTC. Protein product: CASSQDGSYSYNEQFF.

This chain uses TRBV5-6 with TRBJ2-1; D call uncertain. This CDR3 region has 12 residues. Germline CDR1 SGHDT, CDR2 YYEEEE. Trimming took off 2 bases at V and 1 base at J, with 1 base between the two ends. CDR3 DNA: TGTGCCAGCAGCTTATCCTACAATGAGCAGTTCTTC. Translating it yields CASSLSYNEQFF.

This chain links TRBV2 with TRBJ2-7, with D possibly matching TRBD2 (6 bases). Trimming cost V 10 bases and J 3 bases, with 16 bases left between them. Germline CDR1 reads SNHLY; CDR2 reads FYNNEI. The CDR3 is 13 residues long. In nucleotides, the CDR3 is TGTGCCACCACGGGTGGGGACTTCTACGAGCAGTACTTC. This encodes CATTGGDFYEQYF.